This entry features one TCR beta chain sequence. Antigen: not known. CD45RA-negative memory and CD45RA+ naive subsets were split from the CD4+ cells. The data were taken from a study of shared clonotypes between healthy human individuals. Points from the study as a whole: The authors sampled blood alone, and tissue repertoires likely differ. When naive CD4 clonotypes were compared across a few donors, around 5% were shared. An expected dependence of interdonor clonotype sharing on sequencing depth was noted.

Germline V CDR1 and CDR2: ENHRY, SYGVKD. V shed 0 bases, J shed 5 bases, and the junction held 7 bases outside the gene matches. The CDR3 has 17 amino acids. Measured with immunoSEQ multiplex PCR; TCRdb has only the in-frame clones, and not every one. The table records 2 million to 2.5 million clones, approximately 95% of them present only once. The chain couples TRBV10-3 to TRBJ2-5; TRBD2 matches 12 bases. Sequenced: naive CD4+ T cells sorted from blood. The subset here: CD45RA+ positively selected. The clonotype comes from a man younger than 35 in good health. CDR3 loop: CAISESRLAGVWETQYF. CDR3 nucleotide sequence: TGTGCCATCAGTGAGTCTCGACTAGCGGGAGTTTGGGAGACCCAGTACTTC.